This T cell receptor beta chain was captured in a study of blood T cell repertoires in COVID-19. About this clone itself: Other DNA sequences in this sample translate to the same CDR3.

Libraries were prepared by immunoSEQ multiplex PCR; TCRdb keeps only in-frame clonotypes and omits some of them. The top ten hold 1% of the sample, which has 300,000 or so clones, about nine tenths seen once. The TCR originated in a man aged 45-65 years with active or convalescent COVID-19. Specimen: peripheral blood.

The chain's CDR3 is CASSLVTGNEQFF. For the CDR3, the DNA is TGTGCCAGCAGTTTAGTAACGGGAAATGAGCAGTTCTTC. The chain links TRBV12-3 or TRBV12-4 to TRBJ2-1; TRBD2 might be the D (5 bases). Trimming left V 1 base short and J 7 bases short, with 8 bases between. There are 13 residues in the CDR3.